Below are 18 T cell receptor beta chains sequenced from a single sample in a study of blood T cell repertoires in COVID-19. The protocol was immunoSEQ multiplex PCR, while the TCRdb copy is restricted to in-frame clones and leaves out a portion. The sample lists 150,000 or so clones, around 88% occurring once. The sample taken for sequencing was peripheral blood. All receptors come from a human donor in a cohort sampled during active COVID-19.

The J gene is TRBJ1-5, the V gene TRBV6-2 or TRBV6-3; D perhaps matches TRBD1 (5 bases). The germline V gene encodes CDR1 MNHEY and CDR2 SVGEGT. This CDR3 has 17 residues. The germline V and J ends were trimmed by 6 bases and 1 base, with 19 bases remaining between them. The CDR3 loop is CASSHGWGEGSNQPQHF. The CDR3, as DNA: TGTGCCAGCAGCCACGGGTGGGGGGAAGGAAGCAATCAGCCCCAGCATTTT.

The chain employs TRBV5-6 and TRBJ2-7; weak D call: TRBD1 (6 bases). V lost 4 bases and J lost 3, with 14 bases in between. Germline CDR1 and CDR2: SGHDT and YYEEEE. The CDR3 is 14 amino acids. CDR3 DNA sequence: TGTGCCAGCAGCGCCTACCCGACAGGCTACGAGCAGTACTTC. Residues: CASSAYPTGYEQYF.

The chain couples TRBV5-4 to TRBJ2-7, with 7 bases matching TRBD1. There are 15 residues in the CDR3. Trimming cost V 0 bases and J 7 bases; bases outside gene matches: 10. Germline loops: CDR1 SGHNT, CDR2 YYREEE (reference sequence). The CDR3 DNA reads TGTGCCAGCAGCTTGGGCCGACAGGGTCCGTTAGAGCAGTACTTC. It is translated as CASSLGRQGPLEQYF.

The J gene is TRBJ2-5, the V gene TRBV9; 10 bases are a match to TRBD2. The CDR3 covers 16 residues. Per the germline V gene, CDR1 is SGDLS and CDR2 is YYNGEE. V gave up 3 bases and J gave up 5 bases; unmatched junction bases: 10. CDR3 in DNA: TGTGCCAGCAGCGGGGGGGCTAGCGGGGGAGGGGAGACCCAGTACTTC. Its translation is CASSGGASGGGETQYF.

The rearrangement uses TRBV10-3 and TRBJ2-7; the match to TRBD2 covers 7 bases. This CDR3 region has 14 residues. V gave up 0 bases and J gave up 9 bases; unmatched junction bases: 8. Germline loops: CDR1 ENHRY, CDR2 SYGVKD. Here the CDR3 DNA reads TGTGCCATCAGTGAGTCGACGGGGGGAGGGGCGCAGTACTTC. This encodes CAISESTGGGAQYF.

The rearrangement joins TRBV7-6 to TRBJ2-1; the D gene is possibly TRBD2 (6 bases). Looked up from germline, CDR1 is SGHVS and CDR2 is FNYEAQ. The CDR3 is 16 residues long. V lost 5 bases to trimming and J lost 1 base, with 15 bases between them. The CDR3 sequence is CASSRFLAGSYNEQFF. The CDR3 DNA follows: TGTGCCAGCAGCCGATTCCTGGCGGGGTCCTACAATGAGCAGTTCTTC.

This clone has just a few counts. The gene calls are TRBV9 and TRBJ1-1; tentative D call: TRBD1 (6 bases). The CDR3 is 14 residues long. Germline assignment: CDR1 SGDLS and CDR2 YYNGEE. The V end was cut by 3 bases, the J end by 9 bases, with 18 bases between. The CDR3 here is CASSDGQSAGKAFF. The CDR3 region has the DNA TGTGCCAGCAGCGACGGACAGAGCGCCGGCAAAGCTTTCTTT.

V is TRBV24-1 and J is TRBJ2-2, with 9 nucleotides matching TRBD1. The CDR3 length is 14 residues. Germline-derived CDR1 and CDR2 are KGHDR and SFDVKD. J gave up 4 bases and V 9 bases, and 5 bases lay outside the gene matches. As DNA, the CDR3 is TGTGCCACCGCGACAGGGGGTTTCACCGGGGAGCTGTTTTTT. It yields the protein CATATGGFTGELFF.

The chain uses TRBV30 and TRBJ1-1; D uncertain. The CDR3 has 13 residues. Deletions cut 3 bases from V and 0 bases from J, with 8 bases between. Germline CDR1 reads GTSNPN; CDR2 reads SVGIG (reference sequence). The CDR3 bases are TGTGCCTGGAGAGCTAGTCTGAACACTGAAGCTTTCTTT. This sequence encodes CAWRASLNTEAFF.

Remarks on this clone: At one end the junction does not follow the germline gene, possibly because of a read error. The chain joins TRBV9 to TRBJ2-7, with 8 bases that match TRBD1. The CDR3 covers 12 residues. Germline CDR1 is SGDLS and CDR2 is YYNGEE. The DNA for the CDR3 is TGTGCCAGCAGCGTAGGTGGGACAGGACTCACCTTC. As protein: CASSVGGTGLTF.

This chain connects TRBV5-1 to TRBJ2-2, with 8 positions matching TRBD2. Trimming removed 2 bases from V and 6 bases from J; junction bases left unmatched: 6. This CDR3 is built from 15 residues. Germline CDR1 reads SGHRS; CDR2 reads YFSETQ. The CDR3 DNA is TGCGCCAGCAGCTTAGGGACTAGTAATTCCGGGGAGCTGTTTTTT. Protein: CASSLGTSNSGELFF.

CDR3 in amino acids: CAPCGQNGNQPQHF. CDR3 nucleotides: TGTGCCCCCTGCGGACAGAACGGCAATCAGCCCCAGCATTTT. The chain joins TRBV24-1 to TRBJ1-5; TRBD1 might be the D (6 bases). V lost 12 bases, J lost 2 bases, and 16 bases lay in between. There are 14 residues in the CDR3. In germline, CDR1 is KGHDR, CDR2 SFDVKD.

J is TRBJ2-1 and V is TRBV5-1, with 9 bases identical to TRBD1. The V and J ends lost 2 bases and 6 bases, in that order; junction bases with no gene match: 9. This CDR3 is built from 16 residues. The germline V gene has CDR1 SGHRS and CDR2 YFSETQ. CDR3 sequence reads: CASSFTRDREGNEQFF. Written as DNA, the CDR3 is TGCGCCAGCAGCTTTACTCGGGACAGGGAAGGCAATGAGCAGTTCTTC.

Regarding this clone: This could be a read error, since a much larger clone is one nucleotide away. The chain recombines TRBV27 with TRBJ2-7; 8 nucleotides line up with TRBD1. Germline V gene data show CDR1 as MNHEY and CDR2 as SMNVEV (reference sequence). Trimming took 2 bases from V and 0 from J; bases not matched to a gene: 3. This CDR3 comprises 15 residues. DNA of the CDR3: TGTGCCAGCAGTTTAGAGACAGGGGTCTCCTACGAGCAGTACTTC. This gives the protein CASSLETGVSYEQYF.

This chain links TRBV7-3 with TRBJ2-2; TRBD1 matches at 8 bases. The CDR3 is 14 residues long. The trim removed 3 bases at V and 5 bases at J, leaving 2 bases unmatched. Germline CDR1 SGHTA, CDR2 FQGTGA. The CDR3 sequence: CASSFDRGTGELFF. As DNA, the CDR3 is TGTGCCAGCAGCTTTGACAGGGGAACCGGGGAGCTGTTTTTT.

This clone occurred a few times. The gene calls are TRBV6-2 or TRBV6-3 and TRBJ2-7; a possible D gene is TRBD1 (5 bases). Trimming took off 6 bases at V and 3 bases at J, with 18 bases between the two ends. CDR1 MNHEY and CDR2 SVGEGT come from the germline V gene. The CDR3 consists of 15 residues. The CDR3 coding sequence is TGTGCCAGCAGCTCCTCAAAGGACATACGCTACGAGCAGTACTTC. It is translated as CASSSSKDIRYEQYF.

Remarks on this clone: The germline gene is not matched at one end of the junction; a read error may be the cause. The rearrangement joins TRBV3-1 (or the pseudogene TRBV3-2) to TRBJ2-7; D possibly corresponds to TRBD1 (6 bases). The CDR3 contains 12 residues. Per the germline V gene, CDR1 is LGHDT and CDR2 is YNNKEL (reference sequence). The CDR3 loop is CASSQDRAGVFF. CDR3 nucleotide sequence: TGTGCCAGCAGCCAAGATAGGGCAGGGGTTTTCTTC.

The J gene is TRBJ1-1, the V gene TRBV7-9, with unresolved D. The CDR3 has 16 amino acids. The V gene's germline CDR1 is SEHNR and CDR2 FQNEAQ (reference sequence). Trimming removed 3 bases at V and 1 base at J, with 15 bases between. The CDR3 sequence: CASSFTGVGRNTEAFF. The DNA for the CDR3 is TGTGCCAGCAGCTTTACGGGCGTGGGGAGGAACACTGAAGCTTTCTTT.